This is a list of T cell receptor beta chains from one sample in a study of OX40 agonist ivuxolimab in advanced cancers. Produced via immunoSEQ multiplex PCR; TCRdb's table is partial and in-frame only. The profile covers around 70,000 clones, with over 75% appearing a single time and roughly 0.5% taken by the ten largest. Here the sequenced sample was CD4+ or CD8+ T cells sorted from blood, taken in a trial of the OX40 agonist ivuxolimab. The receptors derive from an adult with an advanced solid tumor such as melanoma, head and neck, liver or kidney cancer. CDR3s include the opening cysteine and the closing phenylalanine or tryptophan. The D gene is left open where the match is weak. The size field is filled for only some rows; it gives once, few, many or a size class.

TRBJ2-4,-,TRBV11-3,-,CASSLSGGNIQYF,TGTGCCAGCAGCTTAAGTGGCGGGAACATTCAGTACTTC
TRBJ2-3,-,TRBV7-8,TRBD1,CASSFGGQGPTDTQYF,TGTGCCAGCAGCTTCGGGGGACAGGGGCCCACAGATACGCAGTATTTT
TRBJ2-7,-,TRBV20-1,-,CSAGEQYF,TGCAGTGCCGGCGAGCAGTACTTC
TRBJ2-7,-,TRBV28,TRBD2,CASSLMASGGYEQYF,TGTGCCAGCAGTTTAATGGCTAGCGGGGGGTACGAGCAGTACTTC
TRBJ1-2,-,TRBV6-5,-,CASTAPDPPYGYTF,TGTGCCAGTACTGCCCCGGACCCCCCCTATGGCTACACCTTC
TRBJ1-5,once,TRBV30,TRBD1,CAWSPGGSQPQHF,TGTGCCTGGAGCCCAGGGGGCAGTCAGCCCCAGCATTTT
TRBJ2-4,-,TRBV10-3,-,CAISEGDKVLRRYF,TGTGCCATCAGTGAAGGGGACAAGGTCCTCAGGCGGTACTTC
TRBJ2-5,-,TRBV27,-,CASIPRGYYEGPEQYF,TGTGCCAGCATCCCGAGAGGCTACTATGAAGGTCCTGAGCAGTACTTC
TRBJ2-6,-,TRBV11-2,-,CASSLGQSPGANVLTF,TGTGCCAGCAGCTTAGGTCAGTCTCCTGGGGCCAACGTCCTGACTTTC
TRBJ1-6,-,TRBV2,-,CASSADGSSYNSPLHF,TGTGCCAGCAGTGCGGACGGGAGCTCCTATAATTCACCCCTCCACTTT
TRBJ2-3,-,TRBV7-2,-,CASSLALAGAADTQYF,TGTGCCAGCAGCTTAGCGCTGGCGGGGGCTGCAGATACGCAGTATTTT
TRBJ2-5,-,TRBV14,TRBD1,CASSMKGGARRETQYF,TGTGCCAGCAGTATGAAAGGGGGCGCGAGACGGGAGACCCAGTACTTC
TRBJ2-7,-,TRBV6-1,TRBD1,CASSRPGQALGQYF,TGTGCCAGCAGCAGACCGGGACAGGCCCTAGGTCAGTACTTC
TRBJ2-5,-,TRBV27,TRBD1,CASSFPGDSKQTQYF,TGTGCCAGCAGTTTCCCCGGGGACAGCAAGCAGACCCAGTACTTC
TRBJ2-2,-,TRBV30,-,CAWSAVLGYSTGELFF,TGTGCCTGGAGTGCCGTACTAGGATACAGCACCGGGGAGCTGTTTTTT
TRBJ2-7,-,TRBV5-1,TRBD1,CASSLRSGTGFYEQYF,TGCGCCAGCAGCTTGAGGTCGGGGACAGGGTTCTACGAGCAGTACTTC
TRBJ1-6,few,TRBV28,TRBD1,CAYGARGNSPLHF,TGTGCCTATGGGGCCAGGGGGAATTCACCCCTCCACTTT
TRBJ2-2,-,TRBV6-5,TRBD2,CASRLASNTGELFF,TGTGCCAGCCGACTAGCCTCGAACACCGGGGAGCTGTTTTTT
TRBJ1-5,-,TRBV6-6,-,CASSFDTQLYQPQHF,TGTGCCAGCAGTTTCGACACACAGCTCTATCAGCCCCAGCATTTT
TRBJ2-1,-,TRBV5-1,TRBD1,CASSANPGQGNNEQFF,TGCGCCAGCAGCGCCAATCCGGGACAGGGGAACAATGAGCAGTTCTTC
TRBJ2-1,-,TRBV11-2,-,CASTPGRRAVEQFF,TGTGCCAGCACCCCGGGGAGACGGGCGGTTGAGCAGTTCTTC
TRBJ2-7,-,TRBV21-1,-,CASSKKGTGAGEQYF,TGTGCCAGCAGCAAAAAGGGGACAGGGGCCGGCGAGCAGTACTTC
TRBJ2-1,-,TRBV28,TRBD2,CASSLAIGGASYNEQFF,TGTGCCAGCAGTTTAGCCATCGGGGGGGCATCCTACAATGAGCAGTTCTTC
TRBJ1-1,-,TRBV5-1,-,CASSLAGSNTEAFF,TGCGCCAGCAGCTTGGCCGGGTCCAACACTGAAGCTTTCTTT
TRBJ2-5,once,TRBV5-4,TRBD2,CASSLGVAGQETQYF,TGTGCCAGCAGCTTGGGGGTAGCGGGCCAAGAGACCCAGTACTTC
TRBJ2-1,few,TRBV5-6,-,CASSSTPSSYNEQFF,TGTGCCAGCAGCTCGACACCGAGCTCCTACAATGAGCAGTTCTTC
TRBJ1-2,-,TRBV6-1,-,CASSGISDKNYGYTF,TGTGCCAGCAGTGGGATTTCGGACAAAAACTATGGCTACACCTTC
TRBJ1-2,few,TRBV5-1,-,CASSLDRAQGRYGYTF,TGCGCCAGCAGCTTGGACCGGGCCCAGGGACGGTATGGCTACACCTTC
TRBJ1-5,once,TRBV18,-,CASSPEGGYQPQHF,TGTGCCAGCTCACCGGAGGGGGGGTATCAGCCCCAGCATTTT
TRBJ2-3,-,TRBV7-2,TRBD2,CASSPAGGSRTQYF,TGTGCCAGCAGCCCCGCCGGCGGGAGCCGTACGCAGTATTTT
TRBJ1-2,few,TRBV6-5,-,CASSPPGGAAYGYTF,TGTGCCAGCAGCCCCCCGGGGGGGGCCGCCTATGGCTACACCTTC
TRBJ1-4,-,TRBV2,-,CASQNEKLFF,TGTGCCAGCCAGAACGAAAAACTGTTTTTT
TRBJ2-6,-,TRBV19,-,CASSPNTPTGANVLTF,TGTGCCAGTAGTCCCAATACTCCGACTGGGGCCAACGTCCTGACTTTC
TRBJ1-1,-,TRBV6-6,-,CASSDLRVGTEAFF,TGTGCCAGTTCCGACTTAAGGGTCGGTACTGAAGCTTTCTTT
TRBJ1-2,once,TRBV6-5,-,CASSSLVRDNGYTF,TGTGCCAGCAGTTCCCTAGTGCGGGACAATGGCTACACCTTC
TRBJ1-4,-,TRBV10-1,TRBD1,CASSVDRGENEKLFF,TGCGCCAGCAGCGTGGACAGGGGGGAGAATGAAAAACTGTTTTTT
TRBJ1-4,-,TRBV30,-,CAWEGGGNEKLFF,TGTGCCTGGGAGGGTGGTGGGAATGAAAAACTGTTTTTT
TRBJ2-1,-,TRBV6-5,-,CASSYPQDNEQFF,TGTGCCAGCAGTTACCCTCAGGACAATGAGCAGTTCTTC
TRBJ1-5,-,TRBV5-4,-,CASSSWGGPGNQPQHF,TGTGCCAGCAGCTCGTGGGGGGGGCCGGGCAATCAGCCCCAGCATTTT
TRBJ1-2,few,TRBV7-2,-,CASSPKDYGYTF,TGTGCCAGCAGCCCGAAGGACTATGGCTACACCTTC
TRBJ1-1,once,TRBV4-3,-,CASSQGLGVGNTEAFF,TGCGCCAGCAGCCAAGGGTTGGGGGTCGGGAACACTGAAGCTTTCTTT
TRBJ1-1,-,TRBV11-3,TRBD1,CASSFGDRGRRNTEAFF,TGTGCCAGCAGCTTTGGGGACAGGGGGCGAAGGAACACTGAAGCTTTCTTT
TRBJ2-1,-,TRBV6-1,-,CASSEQAGSYNEQFF,TGTGCCAGCAGTGAGCAGGCTGGCTCCTACAATGAGCAGTTCTTC
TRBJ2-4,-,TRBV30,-,CAWSVHREVNIQYF,TGTGCCTGGAGTGTACACAGGGAGGTTAACATTCAGTACTTC
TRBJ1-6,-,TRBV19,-,CASSIDGRPYNSPLHF,TGTGCCAGTAGTATAGATGGGCGGCCCTATAATTCACCCCTCCACTTT
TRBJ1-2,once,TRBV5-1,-,CASSPRTEDYGYTF,TGCGCCAGCAGCCCACGGACGGAGGACTATGGCTACACCTTC
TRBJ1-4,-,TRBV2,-,CASSSQGNEKLFF,TGTGCCAGCAGTTCCCAGGGAAATGAAAAACTGTTTTTT
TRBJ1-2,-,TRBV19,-,CASSREARGGEGYTF,TGTGCCAGTAGTAGGGAGGCCAGGGGTGGAGAAGGCTACACCTTC
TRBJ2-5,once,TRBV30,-,CAWSVSAEETQYF,TGTGCCTGGAGTGTGTCAGCGGAAGAGACCCAGTACTTC
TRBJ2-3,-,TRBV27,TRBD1,CASRLGTGRLFTDTQYF,TGTGCCAGCAGACTTGGGACAGGGCGTTTATTCACAGATACGCAGTATTTT
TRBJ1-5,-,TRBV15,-,CATSRVQGSNQPQHF,TGTGCCACCAGCAGAGTGCAGGGTAGCAATCAGCCCCAGCATTTT
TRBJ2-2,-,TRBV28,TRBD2,CASSTPAGGLTGELFF,TGTGCCAGCAGTACCCCGGCGGGGGGGCTCACCGGGGAGCTGTTTTTT
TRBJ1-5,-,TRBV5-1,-,CASSLDRYLSNQPQHF,TGCGCCAGCAGCTTGGATAGGTACCTTAGCAATCAGCCCCAGCATTTT
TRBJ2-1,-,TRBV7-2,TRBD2,CASSAGLLHNEQFF,TGTGCCAGCAGCGCGGGACTACTTCACAATGAGCAGTTCTTC
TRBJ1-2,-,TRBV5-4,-,CASSHPVDNGYTF,TGTGCCAGCAGCCACCCCGTGGACAATGGCTACACCTTC
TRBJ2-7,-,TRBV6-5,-,CASSYSDSLPQYF,TGTGCCAGCAGTTACTCAGACAGTCTCCCGCAGTACTTC
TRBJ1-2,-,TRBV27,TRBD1,CATGPGQLYGYTF,TGTGCCACGGGACCGGGACAGCTCTATGGCTACACCTTC
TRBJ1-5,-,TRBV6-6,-,CASSPTTSNQPQHF,TGTGCCAGCAGTCCTACGACGAGCAATCAGCCCCAGCATTTT
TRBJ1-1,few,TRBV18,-,CASSWVFRPTWDTEAFF,TGTGCCAGCTCTTGGGTCTTCAGGCCTACCTGGGACACTGAAGCTTTCTTT
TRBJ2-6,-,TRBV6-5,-,CASSSGQAGANVLTF,-